The T cell receptor (beta chain) under discussion was sequenced for a study of beta chain features in type 1 diabetes. Study details: All samples combined gave around 98,000,000 sorted cells for examination. Whole-study results and caveats: Patients' naive, central memory and Treg TCRB repertoires seemed closer to one another than those of healthy donors. Whatever favoring of shorter templates PCR might show would apply equally to patients and controls. All four CD4+ subsets of Type 1 diabetes patients contained TCRB CDR3s that were moderately but significantly shorter.

Reverse transcribing all isolated RNA meant expressed TCRB transcripts were sequenced. Some clones are missing from TCRdb's copy, which holds only in-frame ones; the method was immunoSEQ multiplex PCR. The sample includes roughly 350,000 clones, 9.6% of them seen just once. Purity exceeded 95% in all sorted populations. Regarding this clone: Antigen specificity is unknown.

After removal of 5 bases from V and 1 base from J, the junction contained 7 bases not matched to a gene. CDR3 length: 15 residues. Germline V gene data show CDR1 as MNHEY and CDR2 as SVGAGI. The source is a man aged 30 to 45 with type 1 diabetes. The chain links TRBV6-5 to TRBJ2-5; 7 bases map to TRBD1. The sequenced sample was central memory CD4+ T cells from blood. Here the CDR3 DNA reads TGTGCCAGCAGTGTCAAACAGGGGATCCAAGAGACCCAGTACTTC. This encodes CASSVKQGIQETQYF.